The next 29 T cell receptor beta chains were all read from a single sample in a study of blood T cell repertoires in COVID-19. The assay was immunoSEQ multiplex PCR, and TCRdb's table has in-frame clones only and misses some. The data hold about 110,000 clones, with approximately 87% observed a single time. The sequenced material came from peripheral blood. Receptor source: a woman in her 50s with acute or convalescent COVID-19.

The chain uses TRBV3-1 (or the pseudogene TRBV3-2) and TRBJ2-5, with 7 bases identical to TRBD1. This CDR3 comprises 16 residues. Unmatched junction bases numbered 10, after V lost 1 base and J lost 5 bases. Germline loops: CDR1 LGHDT, CDR2 YNNKEL (reference sequence). In DNA, the CDR3 is TGTGCCAGCAGCCAAGGGGACAGACGACTTGGGGAGACCCAGTACTTC. Translation gives CASSQGDRRLGETQYF.

The chain couples TRBV2 to TRBJ1-4; 8 bases match TRBD1. The V gene's germline CDR1 is SNHLY and CDR2 FYNNEI. Trimming removed 7 bases from V and 4 bases from J; junction bases left unmatched: 11. The CDR3 length is 16 residues. This CDR3 reads CASTGDRGRGNEKLFF. The CDR3 DNA sequence: TGTGCCAGCACCGGAGACAGGGGAAGGGGTAATGAAAAACTGTTTTTT.

This clone was counted only a few times. The V gene is TRBV19, the J gene TRBJ1-6; D might be TRBD1 (5 bases). This CDR3 has 14 residues. Trimming left V 2 bases short and J 7 bases short, with 9 bases between. Germline loops: CDR1 LNHDA, CDR2 SQIVND (reference sequence). The CDR3 loop is CASSIQGANSPLHF. For the CDR3, the DNA is TGTGCCAGTAGTATACAAGGGGCCAATTCACCCCTCCACTTT.

The rearrangement uses TRBV10-3 and TRBJ2-6; D is possibly TRBD1 (6 bases). The V and J ends lost 2 bases and 0 bases respectively, with 8 bases between them. CDR3 length: 16 amino acids. Germline CDR1 ENHRY, CDR2 SYGVKD. The CDR3 sequence is CAISERDTSGANVLTF. The CDR3 DNA reads as TGTGCCATCAGTGAGCGGGACACCTCTGGGGCCAACGTCCTGACTTTC.

This chain connects TRBV7-8 to TRBJ2-6; TRBD2 might be the D (6 bases). The V gene's germline CDR1 is SGHVS and CDR2 FQNEAQ. The ends were cut back, 3 bases at V and 0 bases at J, with 12 bases in the middle. This CDR3 has 17 residues. The CDR3 here is CASSLVGGVSGANVLTF. CDR3 bases: TGTGCCAGCAGCTTGGTTGGAGGGGTCTCTGGGGCCAACGTCCTGACTTTC.

This clone has only a few counts. The V call is TRBV15, the J call TRBJ2-5; 7 bases line up with TRBD1. In germline, CDR1 is LNHNV, CDR2 YYDKDF (reference sequence). The CDR3 is 15 amino acids. V was clipped by 6 bases and J by 6 bases; unmatched bases: 13. CDR3 sequence: CATSLDRLLGKTQYF. The CDR3 DNA is TGTGCCACCAGTCTGGACAGGCTTCTGGGAAAGACCCAGTACTTC.

The CDR3 spells CSAGASGQHF. The CDR3 nucleotides are TGCAGTGCTGGGGCCTCTGGCCAGCATTTT. The chain carries TRBV20-1 and TRBJ1-5; TRBD1 might be the D (5 bases). Germline V gene data show CDR1 as DFQATT and CDR2 as SNEGSKA (reference sequence). V lost 5 bases, J lost 12 bases, and 11 bases lay in between. The CDR3 length is 10 residues.

Remarks on this clone: Compared with germline, one end of the junction differs, possibly owing to a read error. The J gene is TRBJ2-2, the V gene TRBV7-6; TRBD2 matches 8 bases. Per germline, CDR1 SGHVS and CDR2 FNYEAQ. The CDR3 sequence is 15 residues long. CDR3 loop: CASSLAGPNTGELFF. The CDR3 region has the DNA TGTGCCAGCAGCCTAGCGGGCCCGAACACCGGGGAGCTGTTTTTT. The whole variable domain, filled in from reference TRBV7-6 and TRBJ2-2, reads GAGVSQSPRYKVTKRGQDVALRCDPISGHVSLYWYRQALGQGPEFLTYFNYEAQQDKSGLPNDRFSAERPEGSISTLTIQRTEQRDSAMYRCASSLAGPNTGELFFGEGSRLTVL.

The chain couples TRBV6-5 to TRBJ2-1; 9 nucleotides match TRBD2. V shed 6 bases and J 7 bases; nucleotides not matched to a gene: 10. CDR3 length equals 15 residues. Germline-derived CDR1 and CDR2 are MNHEY and SVGAGI. CDR3 sequence (DNA): TGTGCCAGCAGGGGGATTAGCGGGGGCCCTAATGAGCAGTTCTTC. Translation: CASRGISGGPNEQFF.

This chain links TRBV6-5 with TRBJ2-6; D gene unclear. The germline CDR1 and CDR2 sequences are MNHEY and SVGAGI. This CDR3 is 15 amino acids long. Between the trimmed V and J ends, which lost 0 bases and 4 bases, there was a span of 7 bases. The CDR3 DNA reads TGTGCCAGCAGTTACTCGGCGACAGGGGCCAACGTCCTGACTTTC. Translation gives CASSYSATGANVLTF.

In this sample, this clone turned up once. This rearrangement joins TRBV5-1 to TRBJ2-5, with no clear D. V lost 0 bases, J lost 7 bases, and 22 bases lay in between. This CDR3 has 17 amino acids. Germline CDR1 and CDR2: SGHRS and YFSETQ. CDR3 region: CASSLVAAGRDRGTQYF. The DNA of the CDR3 is TGCGCCAGCAGCTTGGTAGCCGCCGGTCGCGATCGTGGGACCCAGTACTTC.

The chain combines TRBV19 with TRBJ1-6; 9 nucleotides align to TRBD1. Germline V gene data show CDR1 as LNHDA and CDR2 as SQIVND (reference sequence). V was pared by 3 bases and J by 7 bases, with 4 bases of the junction left unmatched. CDR3 length: 15 residues. The CDR3 is CASSMGTGRNSPLHF. DNA of the CDR3: TGTGCCAGTAGTATGGGGACAGGGAGGAATTCACCCCTCCACTTT. The full variable domain, completed using reference TRBV19 and TRBJ1-6, is DGGITQSPKYLFRKEGQNVTLSCEQNLNHDAMYWYRQDPGQGLRLIYYSQIVNDFQKGDIAEGYSVSREKKESFPLTVTSAQKNPTAFYLCASSMGTGRNSPLHFGNGTRLTVT.

The chain uses TRBV30 and TRBJ2-7; maybe TRBD1 (6 bases). The CDR3 totals 12 residues. Germline V gene sequence: CDR1 GTSNPN, CDR2 SVGIG (reference sequence). Trimming left V 0 bases short and J 6 bases short, with 9 bases between. The CDR3 sequence is CAWSVEGVEQYF. CDR3 coding DNA: TGTGCCTGGAGTGTAGAGGGGGTCGAGCAGTACTTC.

The chain recombines TRBV6-4 with TRBJ1-5; no reliable D call. The ends were cut back, 0 bases at V and 4 bases at J, with 7 bases in the middle. The CDR3 spans 14 residues. CDR1 and CDR2 (germline): MRHNA, SNTAGT. The CDR3 reads CASSDSEANQPQHF. For the CDR3, the DNA is TGTGCCAGCAGTGACTCTGAAGCAAATCAGCCCCAGCATTTT.

The CDR3 here is CASSLIGTGVGGELFF. DNA of the CDR3: TGTGCCAGCAGCTTAATTGGGACAGGAGTAGGCGGGGAGCTGTTTTTT. J is TRBJ2-2 and V is TRBV7-3, with 8 bases matching TRBD1. The CDR3 is 16 residues long. Germline V lookup: CDR1 SGHTA, CDR2 FQGTGA. V trimming: 1 base; J trimming: 7 bases; junction bases outside the gene matches: 8.

J is TRBJ1-2 and V is TRBV5-8; D uncertain. V was cut by 4 bases and J by 8 bases, with 15 bases left in between. The germline CDR1 and CDR2 sequences are SGHTS and YDEGEE. The CDR3 runs to 13 residues. This CDR3 is CASSPTLLAGYTF. The CDR3 bases are TGTGCCAGCAGCCCGACACTCTTGGCGGGCTACACCTTC.

The V gene is TRBV20-1, the J gene TRBJ1-2; 10 nucleotides agree with TRBD1. This CDR3 is 13 amino acids long. In germline, CDR1 is DFQATT, CDR2 SNEGSKA (reference sequence). Trimming removed 3 bases from V and 7 bases from J; junction bases left unmatched: 5. The CDR3 loop is CSASRDRGPGYTF. Written as DNA, the CDR3 is TGCAGTGCTAGTCGGGACAGGGGACCTGGCTACACCTTC.

The genes are TRBV6-5 and TRBJ2-7, with a possible D match to TRBD1 (5 bases). With 8 bases removed from V and 7 bases from J, the gap between germline ends came to 21 bases. The CDR3 is made up of 14 amino acids. Germline V gene data show CDR1 as MNHEY and CDR2 as SVGAGI. The CDR3 DNA is TGTGCCAGCGTCGGAGCAGGTGGGGCCTCGGAGCAGTACTTC. Translated: CASVGAGGASEQYF.

The V call is TRBV7-9, the J call TRBJ1-2; D not resolved. This CDR3 is 14 amino acids long. V was clipped by 2 bases and J by 2 bases, with 9 bases between them. Germline V gene data show CDR1 as SEHNR and CDR2 as FQNEAQ (reference sequence). The CDR3 spells CASSLRQENYGYTF. The CDR3 coding sequence is TGTGCCAGCAGCTTAAGGCAGGAAAACTATGGCTACACCTTC.

This clone showed up many times. The chain links TRBV5-8 to TRBJ1-5; 8 nucleotides line up with TRBD1. The V gene end was trimmed by 4 bases and the J gene end by 4 bases; junction bases not matched to a gene: 7. This CDR3 region has 15 residues. Germline loops: CDR1 SGHTS, CDR2 YDEGEE. For the CDR3, the DNA is TGTGCCAGCAGCCAAGGACAGGGCCGGAATCAGCCCCAGCATTTT. Translation gives CASSQGQGRNQPQHF.

This chain joins TRBV12-3 or TRBV12-4 and TRBJ2-7; D might be TRBD1 (5 bases). This CDR3 has 12 amino acids. The germline V and J ends were trimmed by 6 bases and 5 bases, with 11 bases remaining between them. CDR3 DNA sequence: TGTGCCAGCAGCCGGACACCTGACGAGCAGTACTTC. Residues: CASSRTPDEQYF.

The gene calls are TRBV2 and TRBJ2-1; the D gene is possibly TRBD2 (5 bases). V lost 7 bases and J lost 7, with 11 bases in between. CDR3 length: 12 residues. Germline V gives CDR1 SNHLY, CDR2 FYNNEI. CDR3 amino acids: CASNDYQNEQFF. In DNA, the CDR3 is TGTGCCAGCAACGACTACCAGAATGAGCAGTTCTTC.

This clone appeared a single time. The J gene is TRBJ1-2, the V gene TRBV6-2 or TRBV6-3; the D is unclear. V lost 3 bases and J lost 6, with 8 bases in between. This CDR3 has 12 residues. Germline V gives CDR1 MNHEY, CDR2 SVGEGT. CDR3 loop: CASSYDGDGYTF. DNA for the CDR3: TGTGCCAGCAGTTATGACGGAGATGGCTACACCTTC.

The gene calls are TRBV2 and TRBJ1-6; no firm D call. V lost 6 bases and J 4 bases, leaving 13 bases between the germline ends. Germline CDR1 and CDR2: SNHLY and FYNNEI. This CDR3 contains 15 residues. The CDR3 DNA reads TGTGCCAGCAGCTTCGGGATGAGTTATAATTCACCCCTCCACTTT. Translating it yields CASSFGMSYNSPLHF.

The chain carries TRBV5-1 and TRBJ2-7; a possible D gene is TRBD2 (6 bases). This CDR3 contains 13 residues. Trimming pared 3 bases from V and 6 bases from J, leaving 13 bases between. CDR1 and CDR2 from the germline V gene are SGHRS and YFSETQ. The CDR3 loop is CASSSNVGGEQYF. CDR3 nucleotides: TGCGCCAGCAGCTCCAACGTCGGGGGCGAGCAGTACTTC.

The rearrangement joins TRBV5-4 to TRBJ1-2, with a weak D call TRBD1 (6 bases). The V end was cut by 3 bases, the J end by 8 bases, with 14 bases between. Germline CDR1 and CDR2: SGHNT and YYREEE (reference sequence). This CDR3 is 13 amino acids long. The CDR3 bases are TGTGCCAGCAGCTATATGGGGGCGCGAGGCTACACCTTC. It is translated as CASSYMGARGYTF.

Notes on this clone: The identical CDR3 is also encoded by other nucleotide sequences in the sample. The J gene is TRBJ1-2, the V gene TRBV15; D remains ambiguous. The CDR3 loop spans 13 amino acids. Germline CDR1 reads LNHNV; CDR2 reads YYDKDF (reference sequence). V was shortened by 3 bases and J by 8 bases, with 13 bases between the two germline ends. CDR3 amino acids: CATSRAGKGGYTF. Written as DNA, the CDR3 is TGTGCCACCAGCAGGGCCGGGAAAGGCGGCTACACCTTC.

The CDR3 DNA follows: TGTGCCAGTAGTATAGGTCGGGAGCTCAATCAGCCCCAGCATTTT. This codes for CASSIGRELNQPQHF. V is TRBV19 and J is TRBJ1-5; D is ambiguous. The CDR3 is 15 amino acids. From germline, CDR1 is LNHDA and CDR2 SQIVND (reference sequence). Trimming removed 1 base from V and 3 bases from J, with 10 bases in between.

This clone was counted a few times. The chain links TRBV29-1 to TRBJ2-5; 8 nucleotides match TRBD1. In germline, CDR1 is SQVTM, CDR2 ANQGSEA. This CDR3 comprises 13 residues. Trimming at V came to 3 bases and at J to 5 bases, leaving 5 bases not matched to a gene. CDR3 sequence: CSVEAGGVETQYF. The CDR3 bases are TGCAGCGTTGAGGCAGGGGGCGTGGAGACCCAGTACTTC.